This record concerns one T cell receptor (beta chain) sequence. The antigen remains unidentified. The sample belongs to a study of vaccination and CD4 T cells after COVID-19. The Oncomine TCR Beta short-read assay generated sequence data from the DNA of cultured CD4+ T cells. It was cultured CD4+ T cells from which genomic DNA was extracted. TCRdb itself ran the PCR reads through MiXCR, one entry per CDR3 protein. Among roughly 9,600 distinct CDR3 sequences listed, 30% to 40% were seen once. As to treatment: approximately nine-day PBMC culture with coronavirus spike peptide pools or control peptides (ViraFEST assay). Those CD4+ T cells from the unexposed donor predate the COVID-19 pandemic (2011-2018). CDR3 length: 16 amino acids. Trimming stripped 0 bases from V and 8 bases from J, with 19 bases between. Germline V gives CDR1 MNHEY, CDR2 SVGAGI.

Sequencing input: CD4+ T cells from blood, cultured in vitro. The TCR was taken from a human donor in good health. The gene calls are TRBV6-5 and TRBJ1-2; possibly TRBD1 for D (6 bases). The CDR3 is CASSYSIVGGLKGYTF. The CDR3 bases are TGTGCCAGCAGTTACTCGATAGTTGGGGGGCTTAAGGGCTACACCTTC.